The 18 T cell receptor beta chains in this list originate from one sample, sequenced in a study of cytomegalovirus exposure and HLA in healthy donors (dated by TCRdb to 2016 to 2017). The library was prepared using the immunoSEQ multiplex PCR assay. As stored in TCRdb, this immuneACCESS dataset retains in-frame rearrangements with V and J assigned. A fraction of the clones does not appear; measured against another copy, unresolved V genes explain less than half of the discrepancy, and the remainder lacks a known reason. Counted in this sample were tens of thousands of clones; roughly nine tenths of them appeared once. The ten largest clonotypes hold about 3% of the sample. The specimen was PBMCs. These TCRs come from a man between 18 and 35 years old in good health and CMV-seronegative.

This chain links TRBV7-2 with TRBJ1-2; 10 bases map to TRBD1. The CDR3 covers 15 residues. Per germline, CDR1 SGHTA and CDR2 FQGNSA. V lost 5 bases and J lost 5; bases outside the gene matches: 8. In DNA form, the CDR3 reads TGTGCCAGCAGCCCCTACCCGGGACAGGGGTATGGCTACACCTTC. Its protein is CASSPYPGQGYGYTF.

The chain joins TRBV28 to TRBJ2-6; a possible D gene is TRBD1 (6 bases). V was cut by 2 bases and J by 3 bases, with 11 bases left in between. The CDR3 runs to 16 residues. Germline CDR1 reads MDHEN; CDR2 reads SYDVKM. CDR3 coding DNA: TGTGCCAGCAGTTTAATAAGGACAGATGGGGCCAACGTCCTGACTTTC. As protein: CASSLIRTDGANVLTF.

The chain recombines TRBV7-8 with TRBJ2-6, with 8 bases aligning to TRBD1. Trimming took 10 bases from V and 0 from J; bases not matched to a gene: 5. Germline V gives CDR1 SGHVS, CDR2 FQNEAQ. This CDR3 has 15 amino acids. In DNA, the CDR3 is TGTGCCACGACAGGGGCGGGCTCTGGGGCCAACGTCCTGACTTTC. Translating gives CATTGAGSGANVLTF.

The chain links TRBV28 to TRBJ1-2; possible D gene TRBD1, 5 bases. Per the germline V gene, CDR1 is MDHEN and CDR2 is SYDVKM. V lost 0 bases, J lost 4 bases, and 9 bases lay in between. The CDR3 covers 14 residues. DNA for the CDR3: TGTGCCAGCAGTTTATGGCCAGGGTCCTATGGCTACACCTTC. Its protein product is CASSLWPGSYGYTF.

The gene calls are TRBV9 and TRBJ2-2; tentative D call: TRBD2 (6 bases). The CDR3 contains 13 residues. V gave up 2 bases and J gave up 5 bases, with 7 bases separating them. Germline CDR1 reads SGDLS; CDR2 reads YYNGEE. The CDR3 bases are TGTGCCAGCAGCGTCGGGGGAACCGGGGAGCTGTTTTTT. Encoded protein: CASSVGGTGELFF.

CDR3 region: CASSPTELNTEAFF. The CDR3, as DNA: TGTGCCAGCAGCCCGACAGAGCTGAACACTGAAGCTTTCTTT. J is TRBJ1-1 and V is TRBV7-6, with D perhaps TRBD1 (5 bases). V lost 5 bases and J lost 0, with 10 bases in between. This CDR3 has 14 amino acids. Germline V gene data show CDR1 as SGHVS and CDR2 as FNYEAQ.

The J gene is TRBJ1-4, the V gene TRBV27, with D uncertain. This CDR3 has 14 residues. V was trimmed by 6 bases and J by 8 bases, leaving 16 bases between them. Germline V gives CDR1 MNHEY, CDR2 SMNVEV (reference sequence). CDR3 coding DNA: TGTGCCAGCAGCTCCAGGCTCTCTCCCGAAAAACTGTTTTTT. Protein: CASSSRLSPEKLFF.

The V and J genes are TRBV7-8 and TRBJ2-7; D is possibly TRBD1 (6 bases). The germline gives CDR1 SGHVS, CDR2 FQNEAQ. V lost 0 bases to trimming and J lost 4 bases, with 13 bases between them. CDR3 length: 15 amino acids. CDR3 bases: TGTGCCAGCAGCTTAGCCAGGGGTGCGGAATACGAGCAGTACTTC. It encodes CASSLARGAEYEQYF.

The rearrangement links TRBV4-2 to TRBJ2-7, with TRBD2 matching over 10 bases. Germline assignment: CDR1 LGHNA and CDR2 YNFKEQ. Trimming at V came to 6 bases and at J to 5 bases, leaving 10 bases not matched to a gene. The CDR3 runs to 15 residues. CDR3 sequence: CASSYSSGSVDEQYF. The CDR3 coding sequence is TGTGCCAGCAGTTACTCTAGCGGGAGTGTGGACGAGCAGTACTTC.

The chain has TRBV7-2 and TRBJ1-5; 8 bases match TRBD1. Germline assignment: CDR1 SGHTA and CDR2 FQGNSA. CDR3 length: 14 amino acids. Unmatched junction bases numbered 4, after V lost 4 bases and J lost 5 bases. The CDR3 loop is CASSSGQAYQPQHF. CDR3 sequence (DNA): TGTGCCAGCAGCTCGGGACAGGCTTATCAGCCCCAGCATTTT.

V gene TRBV9 combines with J gene TRBJ2-2; D is perhaps TRBD1 (6 bases). This CDR3 contains 15 residues. Trimming shortened V by 1 base and J by 4 bases, and 11 bases separated the two germline ends. The V gene's germline CDR1 is SGDLS and CDR2 YYNGEE. CDR3 amino acids: CASSVSTGRTGELFF. The CDR3 nucleotides are TGTGCCAGCAGCGTATCGACAGGCCGCACCGGGGAGCTGTTTTTT.

The V gene is TRBV27, the J gene TRBJ2-7, with 7 bases identical to TRBD1. Germline CDR1 reads MNHEY; CDR2 reads SMNVEV (reference sequence). The ends lost 5 bases at V and 9 bases at J; junction bases unmatched: 19. The CDR3 totals 16 residues. The CDR3 here is CASSPLHWTGDPRQYF. CDR3 bases: TGTGCCAGCAGTCCCCTCCACTGGACAGGTGACCCCAGGCAGTACTTC.

V usage is TRBV7-6 and J usage is TRBJ2-7; perhaps TRBD2 as D (6 bases). The germline V gene has CDR1 SGHVS and CDR2 FNYEAQ. This CDR3 is built from 15 residues. With 1 base removed from V and 5 bases from J, the gap between germline ends came to 15 bases. The CDR3: CASSLGGTPLNEQYF. CDR3 sequence (DNA): TGTGCCAGCAGCTTAGGCGGGACCCCCCTCAACGAGCAGTACTTC. The entire variable domain, with the rest obtained from reference TRBV7-6 and TRBJ2-7, is as follows: GAGVSQSPRYKVTKRGQDVALRCDPISGHVSLYWYRQALGQGPEFLTYFNYEAQQDKSGLPNDRFSAERPEGSISTLTIQRTEQRDSAMYRCASSLGGTPLNEQYFGPGTRLTVT.

The chain carries TRBV7-9 and TRBJ2-6, with 8 bases fitting TRBD1. V dropped 0 bases and J dropped 0; count of bases not matched to a gene: 4. CDR1 and CDR2 from the germline V gene are SEHNR and FQNEAQ (reference sequence). There are 18 residues in the CDR3. The CDR3 here is CASSLARQGNSGANVLTF. In DNA, the CDR3 is TGTGCCAGCAGCTTAGCTAGACAGGGGAACTCTGGGGCCAACGTCCTGACTTTC.

The chain recombines TRBV28 with TRBJ1-2; D is possibly TRBD1 (5 bases). The germline V gene encodes CDR1 MDHEN and CDR2 SYDVKM. V gave up 6 bases and J gave up 5 bases, with 7 bases separating them. CDR3 size: 11 residues. CDR3 in amino acids: CASRGRYGYTF. In DNA form, the CDR3 reads TGTGCCAGCAGGGGGCGTTATGGCTACACCTTC.

This chain links TRBV13 with TRBJ1-2; D uncertain. The CDR3 sequence is 16 residues long. Per the germline V gene, CDR1 is PRHDT and CDR2 is FYEKMQ (reference sequence). Trimming removed 5 bases from V and 0 bases from J, with 16 bases in between. The CDR3 here is CASSIRRRESNYGYTF. CDR3 nucleotides: TGTGCCAGCAGCATTCGAAGGAGGGAATCTAACTATGGCTACACCTTC.

V is TRBV7-9 and J is TRBJ1-5; D unclear. Trimming shortened V by 5 bases and J by 5 bases, and 10 bases separated the two germline ends. The CDR3 is 13 amino acids. Germline loops: CDR1 SEHNR, CDR2 FQNEAQ (reference sequence). The CDR3 DNA follows: TGTGCCAGCAGCATGGATGCGGATCAGCCCCAGCATTTT. Protein product: CASSMDADQPQHF. The full variable domain, rest sourced from reference TRBV7-9 and TRBJ1-5, is DTGVSQNPRHKITKRGQNVTFRCDPISEHNRLYWYRQTLGQGPEFLTYFQNEAQLEKSRLLSDRFSAERPKGSFSTLEIQRTEQGDSAMYLCASSMDADQPQHFGDGTRLSIL.

This sequence joins TRBV21-1 and TRBJ1-4; the table calls TRBD1, which could not be checked here. TRBV21-1 is described as a pseudogene. This CDR3 is 17 amino acids long. The CDR3 is CASIYGQGVRVGEKLFF. In DNA, the CDR3 is TGTGCCAGCATCTACGGACAGGGTGTTAGGGTTGGAGAAAAACTGTTTTTT.